The present T cell receptor beta chain was sequenced within a study of blood T cell repertoires in COVID-19. Libraries were prepared by immunoSEQ multiplex PCR; TCRdb keeps only in-frame clonotypes and omits some of them. Altogether under 350,000 clones are present, 65% to 90% being singletons, with the ten largest covering around 7.2%. Germline CDR1 is SGHNT and CDR2 is YYREEE (reference sequence). After removal of 4 bases from V and 7 bases from J, the junction contained 8 bases not matched to a gene. The length of the CDR3 is 14 residues. What was sequenced was peripheral blood. This chain connects TRBV5-4 to TRBJ2-7; the match to TRBD2 covers 10 bases. This receptor was obtained from a human donor in a cohort sampled during active COVID-19. The CDR3 coding sequence is TGTGCCAGCAGCGGGGGACTAGCGTCCGGGGAGCAGTACTTC. This gives the protein CASSGGLASGEQYF. The full variable domain, in which reference TRBV5-4 and TRBJ2-7 provide the parts outside the CDR3, is ETGVTQSPTHLIKTRGQQVTLRCSSQSGHNTVSWYQQALGQGPQFIFQYYREEENGRGNFPPRFSGLQFPNYSSELNVNALELDDSALYLCASSGGLASGEQYFGPGTRLTVT.